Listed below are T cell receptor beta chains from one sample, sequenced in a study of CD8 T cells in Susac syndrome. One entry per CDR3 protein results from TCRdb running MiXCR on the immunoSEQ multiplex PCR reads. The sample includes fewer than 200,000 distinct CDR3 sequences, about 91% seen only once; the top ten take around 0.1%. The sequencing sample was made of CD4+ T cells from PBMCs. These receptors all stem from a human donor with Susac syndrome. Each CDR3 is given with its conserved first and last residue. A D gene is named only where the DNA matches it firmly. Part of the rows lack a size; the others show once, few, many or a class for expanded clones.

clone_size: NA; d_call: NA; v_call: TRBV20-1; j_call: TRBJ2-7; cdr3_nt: TGCAGTGCTAGAGATCGTAGTCTTTTCGACGAGCAGTACTTC; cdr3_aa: CSARDRSLFDEQYF
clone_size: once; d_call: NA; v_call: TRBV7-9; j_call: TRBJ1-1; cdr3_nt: TGTGCCAGCAGCTTAGAATTTGAAGCTTTCTTT; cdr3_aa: CASSLEFEAFF
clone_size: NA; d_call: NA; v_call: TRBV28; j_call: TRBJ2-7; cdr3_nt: TGTGCCAGCAGTGAGGACGCCTCCTCCTACGAGCAGTACTTC; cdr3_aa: CASSEDASSYEQYF
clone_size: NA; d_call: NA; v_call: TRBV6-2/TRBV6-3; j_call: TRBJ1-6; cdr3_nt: TGTGCCAGCAGTCCTTGGGGGACCCCCCATTCACCCCTCCACTTT; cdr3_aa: CASSPWGTPHSPLHF
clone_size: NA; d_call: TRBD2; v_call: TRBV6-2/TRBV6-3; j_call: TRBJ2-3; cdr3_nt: TGTGCCAGCAGCAAAAGACTAGCGGGGGAAAGGACAGATACGCAGTATTTT; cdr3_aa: CASSKRLAGERTDTQYF
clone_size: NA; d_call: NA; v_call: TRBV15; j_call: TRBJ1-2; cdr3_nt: TGTGCCACCAGCTGGGTTCAATGGTGTGGAAAGACCTATGGCTACACCTTC; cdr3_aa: CATSWVQWCGKTYGYTF
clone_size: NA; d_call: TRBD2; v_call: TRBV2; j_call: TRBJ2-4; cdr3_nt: TGTGCCAGCACCGGGACTAGCGGACGAAAAAACATTCAGTACTTC; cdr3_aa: CASTGTSGRKNIQYF
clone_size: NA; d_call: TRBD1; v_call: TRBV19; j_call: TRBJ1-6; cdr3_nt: TGTGCCAGTAGTCTAAGGACCGGGACAGGGGATTCACCCCTCCACTTT; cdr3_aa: CASSLRTGTGDSPLHF
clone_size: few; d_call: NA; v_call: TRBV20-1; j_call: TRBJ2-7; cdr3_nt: TGCAGTGCTAGGAGCCCCTACGAGCAGTACTTC; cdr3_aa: CSARSPYEQYF
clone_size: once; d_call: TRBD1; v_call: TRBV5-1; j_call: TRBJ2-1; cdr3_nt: TGCGCCAGCAGTCCGGGACAGGGAAGCTCCTACAATGAGCAGTTCTTC; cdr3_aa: CASSPGQGSSYNEQFF
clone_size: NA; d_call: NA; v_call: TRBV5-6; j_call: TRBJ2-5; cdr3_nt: TGTGCCAGCAGAAGTCCTGGGGAGACCCAGTACTTC; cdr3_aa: CASRSPGETQYF
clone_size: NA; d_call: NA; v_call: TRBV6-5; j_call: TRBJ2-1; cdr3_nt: TGTGCCAGCAGTTACTCGAATCCAGGTATTAGCAATGAGCAGTTCTTC; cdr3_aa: CASSYSNPGISNEQFF
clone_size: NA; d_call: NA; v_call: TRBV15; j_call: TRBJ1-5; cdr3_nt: TGTGCCACCAGCCGTTCTCCGACTGAGCAGCCCCAGCATTTT; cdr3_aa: CATSRSPTEQPQHF
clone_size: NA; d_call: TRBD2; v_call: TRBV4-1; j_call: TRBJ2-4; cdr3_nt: TGCGCCAGCAGCCGAACGACTAGCGCTCGGGCCAAAAACATTCAGTACTTC; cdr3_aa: CASSRTTSARAKNIQYF
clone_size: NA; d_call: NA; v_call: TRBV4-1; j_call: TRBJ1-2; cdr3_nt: TGCGCCAGCAGCCAAGATCATTCAGGGTATGGCTACACCTTC; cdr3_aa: CASSQDHSGYGYTF
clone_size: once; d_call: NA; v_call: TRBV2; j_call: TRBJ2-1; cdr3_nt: TGTGCCAGCAGACAGCAGGGGATCAATGAGCAGTTCTTC; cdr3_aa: CASRQQGINEQFF
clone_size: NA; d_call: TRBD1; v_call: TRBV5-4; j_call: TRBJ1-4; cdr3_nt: TGTGCCAGCAGCTTGGGGAGGGGGCTGGATGAAAAACTGTTTTTT; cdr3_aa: CASSLGRGLDEKLFF
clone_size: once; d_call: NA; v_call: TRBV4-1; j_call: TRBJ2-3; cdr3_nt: TGCGCCAGCAGCCAAGACGTCAGCCGAACTAGCACAGATACGCAGTATTTT; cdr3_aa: CASSQDVSRTSTDTQYF
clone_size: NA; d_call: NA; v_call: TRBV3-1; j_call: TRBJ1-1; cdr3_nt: TGTGCCAGCAGTTCTACAGGACAGACTATGAACACTGAAGCTTTCTTT; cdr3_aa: CASSSTGQTMNTEAFF
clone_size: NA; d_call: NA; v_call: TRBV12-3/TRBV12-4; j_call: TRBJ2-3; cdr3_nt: TGTGCCAGCGGCCCTTCGGGGGGCTACGGGGATACGCAGTATTTT; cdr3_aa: CASGPSGGYGDTQYF
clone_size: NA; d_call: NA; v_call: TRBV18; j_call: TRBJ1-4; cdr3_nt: TGTGCCAGCTCGGAAAGGACAGCAACTAATGAAAAACTGTTTTTT; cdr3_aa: CASSERTATNEKLFF
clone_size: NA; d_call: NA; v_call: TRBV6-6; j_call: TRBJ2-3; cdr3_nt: TGTGCCAGCAGTCTTAAAACAGATACGCAGTATTTT; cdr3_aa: CASSLKTDTQYF
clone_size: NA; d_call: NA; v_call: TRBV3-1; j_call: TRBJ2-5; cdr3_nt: TGTGCCAGCAGCCTGTCCCGGGACAAACCCACCGAGACCCAGTACTTC; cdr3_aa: CASSLSRDKPTETQYF
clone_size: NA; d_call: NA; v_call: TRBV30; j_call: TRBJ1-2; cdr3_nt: TGTGCCTGGAGTGTAGATGAGGGTGGCTACACCTTC; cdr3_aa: CAWSVDEGGYTF
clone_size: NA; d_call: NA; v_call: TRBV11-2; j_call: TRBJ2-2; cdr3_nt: TGTGCCAGCAGCTTAGAACCCACCGGGGAGCTGTTTTTT; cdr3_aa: CASSLEPTGELFF
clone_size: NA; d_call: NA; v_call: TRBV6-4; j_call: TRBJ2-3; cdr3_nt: TGTGCCAGCAGTGACGACAACACAGATACGCAGTATTTT; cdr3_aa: CASSDDNTDTQYF
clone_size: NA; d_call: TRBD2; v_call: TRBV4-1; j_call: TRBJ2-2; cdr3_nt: TGCGCCAGCAGCCAAGATGAGCGGGAGCTGGGCGGGGAGCTGTTTTTT; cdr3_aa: CASSQDERELGGELFF
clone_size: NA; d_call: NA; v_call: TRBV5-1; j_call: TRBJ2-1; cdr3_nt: TGCGCCAGCAGCTTGGGCGGGGCATCCTACAATGAGCAGTTCTTC; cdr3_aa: CASSLGGASYNEQFF
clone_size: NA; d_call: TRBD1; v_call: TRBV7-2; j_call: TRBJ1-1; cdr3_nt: TGTGCCAGCAGCTTAGAGTTAGACAGGGGAATACTTGGCACTGAAGCTTTCTTT; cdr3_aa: CASSLELDRGILGTEAFF
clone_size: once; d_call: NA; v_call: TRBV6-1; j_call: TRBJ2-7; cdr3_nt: TGTGCCAGCAGTGAAGCCCGCAGCTACGAGCAGTACTTC; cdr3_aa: CASSEARSYEQYF
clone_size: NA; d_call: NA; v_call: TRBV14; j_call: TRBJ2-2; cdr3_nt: TGTGCCAGCAGCCCCCTTGGGGGAGGATCCGGGGAGCTGTTTTTT; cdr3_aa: CASSPLGGGSGELFF
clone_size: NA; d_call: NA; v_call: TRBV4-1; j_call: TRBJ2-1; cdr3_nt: TGCGCCAGCAGCCAAGTAGATCTCTTTACCTACAATGAGCAGTTCTTC; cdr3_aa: CASSQVDLFTYNEQFF
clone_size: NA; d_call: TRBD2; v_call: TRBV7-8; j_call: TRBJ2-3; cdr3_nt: TGTGCCAGCAGCTTAGACGGGAGGCCAGATACGCAGTATTTT; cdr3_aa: CASSLDGRPDTQYF
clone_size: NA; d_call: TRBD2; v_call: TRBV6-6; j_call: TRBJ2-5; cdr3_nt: TGTGCCAGTCAGACTAGCGGGGCTAACCAAGAGACCCAGTACTTC; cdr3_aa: CASQTSGANQETQYF
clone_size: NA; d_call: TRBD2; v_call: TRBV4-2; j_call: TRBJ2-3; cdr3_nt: TGTGCCAGCAGCCAAGTTGGTAGCGGGAACACAGATACGCAGTATTTT; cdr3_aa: CASSQVGSGNTDTQYF
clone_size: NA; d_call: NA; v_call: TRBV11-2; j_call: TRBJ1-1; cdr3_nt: TGTGCCAGCAGCACAGGACAGATCATGAACACTGAAGCTTTCTTT; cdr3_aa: CASSTGQIMNTEAFF
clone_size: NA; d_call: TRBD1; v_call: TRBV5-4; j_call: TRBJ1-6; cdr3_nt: TGTGCCAGCAGCAGCGGACAGGAATATAATTCACCCCTCCACTTT; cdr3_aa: CASSSGQEYNSPLHF
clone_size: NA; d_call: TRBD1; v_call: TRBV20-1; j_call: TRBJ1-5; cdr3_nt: TGCAGTGCTAAATCCCGACAGGGGGGAAATCAGCCCCAGCATTTT; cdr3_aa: CSAKSRQGGNQPQHF
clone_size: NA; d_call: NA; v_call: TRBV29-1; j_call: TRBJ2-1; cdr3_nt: TGCAGCGTTCGGAGAGAGAATGAGCAGTTCTTC; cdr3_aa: CSVRRENEQFF
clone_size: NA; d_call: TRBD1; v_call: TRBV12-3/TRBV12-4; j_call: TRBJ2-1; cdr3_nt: TGTGCCAGCATCTCGACCGGGACAGGCGGAAATGAGCAGTTCTTC; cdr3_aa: CASISTGTGGNEQFF
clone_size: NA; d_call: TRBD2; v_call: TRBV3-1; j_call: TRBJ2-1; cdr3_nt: TGTGCCAGCAGCCAAGTAACCGGGACTAGCGGGAGTGGTGAGCAGTTCTTC; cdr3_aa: CASSQVTGTSGSGEQFF
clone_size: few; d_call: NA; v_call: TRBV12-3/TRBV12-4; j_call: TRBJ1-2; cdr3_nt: TGTGCCAGCAGTCAGACTAACTATGGCTACACCTTC; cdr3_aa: CASSQTNYGYTF
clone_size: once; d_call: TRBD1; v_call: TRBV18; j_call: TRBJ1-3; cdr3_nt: TGTGCCAGCTCACCTACAGGGGGCTCTGGAAACACCATATATTTT; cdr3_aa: CASSPTGGSGNTIYF
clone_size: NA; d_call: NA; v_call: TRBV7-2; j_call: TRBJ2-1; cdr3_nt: TGTGCCAGCAGCTTAATCTTCCCCCCGGGTAATGAGCAGTTCTTC; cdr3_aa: CASSLIFPPGNEQFF
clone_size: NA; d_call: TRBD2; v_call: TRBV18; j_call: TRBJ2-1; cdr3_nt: TGTGCCAGCTCACCCAAGCCCACTAGCGGGCTTAGCTCCTACAATGAGCAGTTCTTC; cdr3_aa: CASSPKPTSGLSSYNEQFF
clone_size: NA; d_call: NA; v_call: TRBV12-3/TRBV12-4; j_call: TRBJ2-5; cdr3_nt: TGTGCCAGCAATCCGCAGGGCGGAGAGACCCAGTACTTC; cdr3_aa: CASNPQGGETQYF
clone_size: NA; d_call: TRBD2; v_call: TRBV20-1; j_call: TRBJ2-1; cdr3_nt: TGCAGTGCTAGAGGACTAGCGGGGAGCTCCTACAATGAGCAGTTCTTC; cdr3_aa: CSARGLAGSSYNEQFF
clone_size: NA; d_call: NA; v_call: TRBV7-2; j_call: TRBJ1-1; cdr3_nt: TGTGCCAGCAGCTTCCCGGCAGGGCTGGCCACTGAAGCTTTCTTT; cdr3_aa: CASSFPAGLATEAFF